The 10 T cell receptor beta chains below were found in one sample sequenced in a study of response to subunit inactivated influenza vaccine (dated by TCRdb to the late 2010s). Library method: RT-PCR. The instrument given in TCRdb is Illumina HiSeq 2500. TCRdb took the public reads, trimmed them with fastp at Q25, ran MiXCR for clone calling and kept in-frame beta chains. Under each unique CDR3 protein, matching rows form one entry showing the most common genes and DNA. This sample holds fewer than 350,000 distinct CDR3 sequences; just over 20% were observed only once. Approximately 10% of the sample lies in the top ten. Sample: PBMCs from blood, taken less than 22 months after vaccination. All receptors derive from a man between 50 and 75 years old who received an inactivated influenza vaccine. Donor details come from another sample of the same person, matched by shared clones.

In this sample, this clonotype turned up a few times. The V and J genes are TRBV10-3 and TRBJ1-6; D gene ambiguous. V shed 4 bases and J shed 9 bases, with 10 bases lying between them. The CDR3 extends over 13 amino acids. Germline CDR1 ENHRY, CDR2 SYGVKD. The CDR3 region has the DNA TGTGCCATCAGTGCCGGGTATCCTTCACCCCTCCACTTT. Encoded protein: CAISAGYPSPLHF.

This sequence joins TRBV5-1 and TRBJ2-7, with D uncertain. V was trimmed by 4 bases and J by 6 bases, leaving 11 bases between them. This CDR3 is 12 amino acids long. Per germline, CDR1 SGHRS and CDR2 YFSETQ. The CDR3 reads CASSRSGLEQYF. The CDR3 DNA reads TGCGCCAGCAGCCGATCGGGCCTCGAGCAGTACTTC.

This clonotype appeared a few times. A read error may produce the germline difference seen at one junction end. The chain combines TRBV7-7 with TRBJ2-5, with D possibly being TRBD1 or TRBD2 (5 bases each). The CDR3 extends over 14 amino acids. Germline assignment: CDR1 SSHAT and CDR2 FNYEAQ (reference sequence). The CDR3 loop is CASSLGTPQETQYF. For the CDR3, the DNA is TGTGCTAGCAGCTTAGGGACCCCGCAAGAGACCCAGTACTTC.

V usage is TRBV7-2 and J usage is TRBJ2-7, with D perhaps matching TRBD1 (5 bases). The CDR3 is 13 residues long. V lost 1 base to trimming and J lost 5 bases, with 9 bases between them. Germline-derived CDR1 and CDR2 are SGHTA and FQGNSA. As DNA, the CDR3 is TGTGCCAGCAGCTTAGTAAAGGGGCACGAGCAGTACTTC. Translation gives CASSLVKGHEQYF.

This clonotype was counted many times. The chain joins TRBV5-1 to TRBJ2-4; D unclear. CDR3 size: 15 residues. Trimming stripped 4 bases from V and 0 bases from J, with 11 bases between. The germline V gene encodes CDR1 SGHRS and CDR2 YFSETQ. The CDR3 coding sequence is TGCGCCAGCAGCCCCGGTGTTCTAGCCAAAAACATTCAGTACTTC. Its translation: CASSPGVLAKNIQYF.

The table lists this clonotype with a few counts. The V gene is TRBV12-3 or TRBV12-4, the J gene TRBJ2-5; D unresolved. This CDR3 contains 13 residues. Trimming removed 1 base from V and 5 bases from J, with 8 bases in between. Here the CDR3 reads CASSLEPRETQYF. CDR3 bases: TGTGCCAGCAGTTTAGAACCGCGGGAGACCCAGTACTTC.

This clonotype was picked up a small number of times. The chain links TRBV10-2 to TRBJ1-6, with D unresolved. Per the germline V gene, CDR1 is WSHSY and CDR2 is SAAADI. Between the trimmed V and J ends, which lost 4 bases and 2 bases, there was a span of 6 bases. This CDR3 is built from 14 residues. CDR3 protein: CASSVQAYNSPLHF. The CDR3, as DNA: TGCGCCAGCAGTGTCCAGGCCTATAATTCACCCCTCCACTTT.

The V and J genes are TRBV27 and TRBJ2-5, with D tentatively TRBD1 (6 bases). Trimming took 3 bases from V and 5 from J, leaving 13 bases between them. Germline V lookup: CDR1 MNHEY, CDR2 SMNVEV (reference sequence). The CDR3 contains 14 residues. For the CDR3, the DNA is TGTGCCAGCAGTTTTGGCAGGGGTCCGGAGACCCAGTACTTC. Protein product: CASSFGRGPETQYF.

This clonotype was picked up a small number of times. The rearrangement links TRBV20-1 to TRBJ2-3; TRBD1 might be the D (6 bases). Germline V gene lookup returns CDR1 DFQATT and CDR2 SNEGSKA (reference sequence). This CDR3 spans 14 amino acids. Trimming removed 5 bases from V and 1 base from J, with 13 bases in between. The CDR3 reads CSACPDRGTDTQYF. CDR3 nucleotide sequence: TGCAGTGCTTGCCCGGACAGAGGCACAGATACGCAGTATTTT.

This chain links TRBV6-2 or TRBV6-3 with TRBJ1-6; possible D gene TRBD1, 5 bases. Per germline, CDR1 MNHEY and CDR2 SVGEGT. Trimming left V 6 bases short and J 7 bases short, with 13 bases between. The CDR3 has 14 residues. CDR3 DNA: TGTGCCAGCAGAATGGGGCCGGACAATTCACCCCTCCACTTT. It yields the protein CASRMGPDNSPLHF.